This TCR beta chain was profiled in a study of regulatory T cells in long-lasting Graves disease. Arm-PCR of CDR3 regions and iRepertoire HTBI primers were used to build TCR beta libraries. TCRdb redid the calling of the multiplex PCR reads with MiXCR, one entry per CDR3 protein. The sample records some 340,000 distinct CDR3 sequences, 10% to 15% being singletons. Time point of the sample: newly diagnosed GD, antithyroid drugs for less than 3 months. Construction of the TCR library relied on RNA isolated from PBMCs. Per germline, CDR1 MNHEY and CDR2 SVGEGT. V lost 4 bases to trimming and J lost 1 base, with 7 bases between them. The CDR3 extends over 13 amino acids. This clonotype was observed many times. A further study also used this sample, focusing on T cells in Graves' hyperthyroidism and ophthalmopathy. This second report adds: Among clonotypes expanded in thyroid above 0.001, most were also found in blood. Ophthalmopathy, as predicted by the model, came a median 6.5 months after the prediction.

The clonotype originates from a woman between 18 and 30 years old with Graves disease. The V call is TRBV6-2 or TRBV6-3, the J call TRBJ1-1; D is uncertain. The sample was peripheral blood mononuclear cells (PBMCs), taken at new diagnosis, from a patient treated with antithyroid drugs. The CDR3 DNA reads as TGTGCCAGCAGTTGGAGGGAGAACACTGAAGCTTTCTTT. Its translation: CASSWRENTEAFF.